The sequence of this T cell receptor beta chain was determined in a study of T cells in Graves' hyperthyroidism and ophthalmopathy. Study-wide results and limits: With a median lead of roughly 6.2 months before onset, the model predicted ophthalmopathy. Peripheral blood also featured most of the thyroid clonotypes expanded above 0.001.

In regard to this clonotype: The antigen is undetermined.

Using RNA transcripts as the source, TCR beta CDR3 regions were amplified. Researchers ran a first-round RT-PCR on the TCR CDR3 using the HTBI primer set. TCRdb reprocessed the multiplex PCR reads via MiXCR and lists one record per CDR3 protein. The sample includes 660,000 or so distinct CDR3 sequences, less than 25% seen only once; the top ten take around a third. The CDR3 has 12 residues. V was clipped by 0 bases and J by 5 bases, with 8 bases between them. In germline, CDR1 is GTSNPN, CDR2 SVGIG (reference sequence). This clonotype originated in a man aged 25-45 years with Graves' ophthalmopathy. V and J are TRBV30 and TRBJ2-7; D gene unclear. What was sequenced was blood. The CDR3 coding sequence is TGTGCCTGGAGTGTAAGCAGTAACGAGCAGTACTTC. Its protein product is CAWSVSSNEQYF.